These T cell receptor beta chains were read from a single sample in a study of T-cell memory formation after mild COVID-19. TCRdb reanalysed the 5' RACE reads using MiXCR and keeps one entry per CDR3 protein. This table has hundreds of thousands of distinct CDR3 sequences, approximately 21% appearing once. The sample comprised PBMCs or a T cell subset sorted from them (not recorded which). These receptor sequences come from an adult woman who had mild COVID-19 (a few samples of this study predate the infection). Cell type and time point are not known. CDR3s leave out the opening cysteine and the closing phenylalanine or tryptophan. The order of the fields is V gene, J gene, CDR3 protein.

>TRBV6-5|TRBJ1-4
ASSSYVTNEKLF
>TRBV2|TRBJ2-3
ASSDEGEGTDTQY
>TRBV19|TRBJ2-1
AVGLADYNEQF
>TRBV29-1|TRBJ2-7
SVSTGQGGYEQY
>TRBV5-5|TRBJ1-2
ASSLKQGAKDYGYT
>TRBV5-1|TRBJ1-2
ASSTGANYGYT
>TRBV12-3/TRBV12-4|TRBJ1-4
ASSARREVANEKLF
>TRBV18|TRBJ2-2
ASSPNLNRGTNTGELF
>TRBV7-9|TRBJ2-7
ASRAGHYEQY
>TRBV5-1|TRBJ2-7
ASSLDETRGEQY